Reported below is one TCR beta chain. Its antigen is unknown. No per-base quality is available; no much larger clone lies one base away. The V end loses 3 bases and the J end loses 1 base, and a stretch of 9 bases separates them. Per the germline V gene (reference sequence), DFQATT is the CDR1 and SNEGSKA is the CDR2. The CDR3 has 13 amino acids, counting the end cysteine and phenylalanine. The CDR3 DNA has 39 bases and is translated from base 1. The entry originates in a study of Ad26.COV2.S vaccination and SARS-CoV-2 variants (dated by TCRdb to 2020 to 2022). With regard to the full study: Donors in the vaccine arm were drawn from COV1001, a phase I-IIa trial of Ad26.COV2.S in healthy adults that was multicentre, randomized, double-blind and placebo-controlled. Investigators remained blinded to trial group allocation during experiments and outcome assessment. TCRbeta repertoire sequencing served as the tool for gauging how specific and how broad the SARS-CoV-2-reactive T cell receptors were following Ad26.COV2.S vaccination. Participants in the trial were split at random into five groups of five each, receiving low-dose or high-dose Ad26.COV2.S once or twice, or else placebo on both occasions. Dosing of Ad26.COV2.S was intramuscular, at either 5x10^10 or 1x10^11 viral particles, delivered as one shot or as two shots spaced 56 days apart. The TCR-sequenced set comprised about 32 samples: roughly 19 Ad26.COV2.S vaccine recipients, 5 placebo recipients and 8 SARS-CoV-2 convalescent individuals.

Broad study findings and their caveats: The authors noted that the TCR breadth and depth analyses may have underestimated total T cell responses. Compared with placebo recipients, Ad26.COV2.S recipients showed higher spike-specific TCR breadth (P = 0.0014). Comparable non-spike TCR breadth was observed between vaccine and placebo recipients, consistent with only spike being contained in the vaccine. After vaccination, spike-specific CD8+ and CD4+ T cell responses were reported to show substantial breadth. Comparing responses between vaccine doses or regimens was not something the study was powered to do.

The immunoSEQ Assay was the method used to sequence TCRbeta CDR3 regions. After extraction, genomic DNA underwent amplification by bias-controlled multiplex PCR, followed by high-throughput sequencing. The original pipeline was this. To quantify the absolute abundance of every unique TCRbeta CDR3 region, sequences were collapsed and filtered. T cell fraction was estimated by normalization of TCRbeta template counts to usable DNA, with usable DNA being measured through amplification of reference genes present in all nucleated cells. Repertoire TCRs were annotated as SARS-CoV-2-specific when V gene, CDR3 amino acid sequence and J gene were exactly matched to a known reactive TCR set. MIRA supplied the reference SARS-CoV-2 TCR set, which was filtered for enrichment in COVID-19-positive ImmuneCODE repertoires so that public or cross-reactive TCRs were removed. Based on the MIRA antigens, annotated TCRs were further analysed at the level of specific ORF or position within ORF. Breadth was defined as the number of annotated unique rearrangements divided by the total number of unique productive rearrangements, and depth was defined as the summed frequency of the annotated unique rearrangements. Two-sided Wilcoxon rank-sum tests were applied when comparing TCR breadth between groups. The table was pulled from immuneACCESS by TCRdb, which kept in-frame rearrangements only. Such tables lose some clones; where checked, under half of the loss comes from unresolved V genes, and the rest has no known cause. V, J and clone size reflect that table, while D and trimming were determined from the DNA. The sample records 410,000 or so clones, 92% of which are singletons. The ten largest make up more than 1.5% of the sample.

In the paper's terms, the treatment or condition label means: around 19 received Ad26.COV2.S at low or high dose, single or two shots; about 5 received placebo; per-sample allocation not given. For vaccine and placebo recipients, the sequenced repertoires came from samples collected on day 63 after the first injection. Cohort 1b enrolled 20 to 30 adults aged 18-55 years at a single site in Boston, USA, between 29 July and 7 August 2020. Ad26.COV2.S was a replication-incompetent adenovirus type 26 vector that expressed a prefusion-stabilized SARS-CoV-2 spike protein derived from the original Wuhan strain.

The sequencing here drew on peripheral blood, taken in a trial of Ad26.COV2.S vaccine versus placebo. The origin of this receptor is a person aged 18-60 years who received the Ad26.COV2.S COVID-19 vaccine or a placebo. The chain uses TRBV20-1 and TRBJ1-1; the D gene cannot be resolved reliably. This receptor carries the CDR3 CSASFQKNTEAFF. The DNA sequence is TGCAGTGCTAGTTTCCAGAAGAACACTGAAGCTTTCTTT.